This passage covers 13 T cell receptor beta chains from one sample sequenced in a study of blood T cell repertoires in COVID-19. Generated by immunoSEQ multiplex PCR, the TCRdb table keeps only in-frame clones and is missing some. The table records about 51,000 clones, 70% to 90% of them present only once. The material sequenced was peripheral blood. The receptor source for this set is a man in his 60s with acute or convalescent COVID-19.

On this clone itself: One end of the junction does not line up with germline, which may come from a read error. This chain joins TRBV7-7 and TRBJ2-2; D possibly corresponds to TRBD2 (7 bases). CDR3 length equals 18 residues. Germline V gives CDR1 SSHAT, CDR2 FNYEAQ (reference sequence). CDR3 in amino acids: CASSPGGGGPEVIGELFF. The CDR3 region has the DNA TGTGCTAGCAGCCCGGGGGGCGGGGGCCCTGAAGTTATTGGGGAGCTGTTTTTT.

This chain uses TRBV28 with TRBJ1-2, with TRBD1 matching 7 bases. Germline trimming cut 5 bases from V and 4 bases from J; bases unmatched to any gene: 7. This CDR3 comprises 14 residues. Looked up from germline, CDR1 is MDHEN and CDR2 is SYDVKM. In nucleotides, the CDR3 is TGTGCCAGCAGTACTACAGGGGCGTCCTATGGCTACACCTTC. It encodes CASSTTGASYGYTF.

This rearrangement joins TRBV5-1 to TRBJ2-7; 12 bases align to TRBD2. The CDR3 has 15 amino acids. V lost 0 bases, J lost 2 bases, and 0 bases stayed unmatched. Germline CDR1 is SGHRS and CDR2 is YFSETQ. CDR3: CASSLGTSGTYEQYF. The CDR3, as DNA: TGCGCCAGCAGCTTGGGGACTAGCGGGACCTACGAGCAGTACTTC.

The chain recombines TRBV3-1 (or the pseudogene TRBV3-2) with TRBJ2-1; the D gene is possibly TRBD2 (6 bases). Trimming cost V 4 bases and J 6 bases, with 19 bases left between them. Looked up from germline, CDR1 is LGHDT and CDR2 is YNNKEL (reference sequence). This CDR3 is built from 16 residues. CDR3 nucleotides: TGTGCCAGCAGCCCCCTTTTTGCGGGATCGGTCAATGAGCAGTTCTTC. Amino acids: CASSPLFAGSVNEQFF.

This sequence joins TRBV6-2 or TRBV6-3 and TRBJ1-1; D gene unclear. V lost 2 bases to trimming and J lost 1 base, with 17 bases between them. The CDR3 covers 17 residues. Germline V gene data show CDR1 as MNHEY and CDR2 as SVGEGT. The CDR3 region has the DNA TGTGCCAGCAGTTACCCGACCCCAATAACAGAGAACACTGAAGCTTTCTTT. This translates into CASSYPTPITENTEAFF.

V usage is TRBV2 and J usage is TRBJ1-4; weak D call: TRBD1 (5 bases). Germline assignment: CDR1 SNHLY and CDR2 FYNNEI. This CDR3 is 14 amino acids long. V lost 3 bases to trimming and J lost 3 bases, with 8 bases between them. This CDR3 reads CASSDRVPNEKLFF. CDR3 sequence (DNA): TGTGCCAGCAGTGACAGGGTGCCTAATGAAAAACTGTTTTTT.

The chain combines TRBV28 with TRBJ2-1; no firm D call. V dropped 1 base and J dropped 15 bases, with 10 bases sitting between them. Germline values: CDR1 MDHEN, CDR2 SYDVKM. This CDR3 is 11 amino acids long. The CDR3 loop is CASSLSPELFF. DNA of the CDR3: TGTGCCAGCAGTTTATCTCCCGAACTGTTCTTC.

The V and J genes are TRBV4-2 and TRBJ2-7; tentative D call: TRBD1 (5 bases). The CDR3 runs 15 residues. V dropped 0 bases and J dropped 5 bases, with 14 bases sitting between them. CDR1 is LGHNA, CDR2 YNFKEQ, per germline. The CDR3 nucleotides are TGTGCCAGCAGCCAAGATCGCCCAGGGTCACACGAGCAGTACTTC. This codes for CASSQDRPGSHEQYF.

This chain connects TRBV27 to TRBJ2-6; D is perhaps TRBD2 (7 bases). The V gene lost 8 bases and the J gene lost 1 base, with 18 bases spanning the gap. The CDR3 is 17 residues long. Per germline, CDR1 MNHEY and CDR2 SMNVEV (reference sequence). The CDR3 nucleotides read TGTGCCAGCGGGAGGGCGGACAGAGCTTCTGGGGCCAACGTCCTGACTTTC. This translates into CASGRADRASGANVLTF.

The J gene is TRBJ2-5, the V gene TRBV19; 9 positions agree with TRBD1. CDR1 and CDR2 (germline): LNHDA, SQIVND (reference sequence). This CDR3 spans 16 amino acids. V gave up 0 bases and J gave up 5 bases; unmatched junction bases: 7. The CDR3 loop is CASSIEKQGARETQYF. CDR3 DNA: TGTGCCAGTAGTATAGAGAAACAGGGGGCGCGGGAGACCCAGTACTTC.

The gene calls are TRBV7-8 and TRBJ1-3; 8 bases agree with TRBD1. CDR1 is SGHVS and CDR2 is FQNEAQ in the germline V gene. The CDR3 covers 15 residues. The V and J ends lost 4 bases and 4 bases, in that order; junction bases with no gene match: 6. The CDR3 region has the DNA TGTGCCAGCAGCTCCACAGGGGGATTAGGAAACACCATATATTTT. Its protein product is CASSSTGGLGNTIYF. Using reference TRBV7-8 and TRBJ1-3 for the parts outside the CDR3, the full variable domain is GAGVSQSPRYKVAKRGQDVALRCDPISGHVSLFWYQQALGQGPEFLTYFQNEAQLDKSGLPSDRFFAERPEGSVSTLKIQRTQQEDSAVYLCASSSTGGLGNTIYFGEGSWLTVV.

The V call is TRBV28, the J call TRBJ2-3, with 9 bases identical to TRBD2. Germline CDR1 and CDR2: MDHEN and SYDVKM. The CDR3 runs 16 residues. Unmatched junction bases numbered 18, after V lost 11 bases and J lost 6 bases. The CDR3 coding sequence is TGTGCCGGGGGGGCACTTAGCGGGGGCCCTAGGGATACGCAGTATTTT. Its translation is CAGGALSGGPRDTQYF. Combining the CDR3 with reference TRBV28 and TRBJ2-3 gives the whole variable domain DVKVTQSSRYLVKRTGEKVFLECVQDMDHENMFWYRQDPGLGLRLIYFSYDVKMKEKGDIPEGYSVSREKKERFSLILESASTNQTSMYLCAGGALSGGPRDTQYFGPGTRLTVL.

The chain links TRBV18 to TRBJ2-3; 8 nucleotides agree with TRBD1. V trimming: 3 bases; J trimming: 5 bases; junction bases outside the gene matches: 10. The CDR3 is made up of 16 amino acids. Germline V lookup: CDR1 KGHSH, CDR2 LQKENI. The CDR3 bases are TGTGCCAGCTCACCCCAGACAGGGGTAACGGGAGATACGCAGTATTTT. Residues: CASSPQTGVTGDTQYF.